The rows below give T cell receptor beta chains drawn from one sample of a study of shared clonotypes between healthy human individuals. Sequenced by immunoSEQ multiplex PCR; TCRdb stores in-frame clones only, minus some. The data contain under 120,000 clones, about 67% of them seen just once; the ten biggest clones take up almost 25%. Sample: memory CD8+ T cells sorted from blood. The receptors shown here come from a woman under 40 in good health. The CDR3 runs from the conserved cysteine through the conserved F or W.

J: TRBJ2-1; V: TRBV28; CDR3: CASSLWTSGDEQFF
J: TRBJ2-1; V: TRBV5-6; CDR3: CASSSTNYNEQFF
J: TRBJ2-7; V: TRBV10-2; CDR3: CASSESGRASEQYF
J: TRBJ2-2; V: TRBV5-4; CDR3: CASSLWGAGELFF
J: TRBJ2-5; V: TRBV19; CDR3: CASSIISGRSRETQYF
J: TRBJ1-2; V: TRBV2; CDR3: CASIRGLKYYTF
J: TRBJ2-7; V: TRBV28; CDR3: CASSSVRQGVYEQYF
J: TRBJ2-5; V: TRBV4-2; CDR3: CASSQDGAGTQETQYF
J: .; V: TRBV9; CDR3: CASSGNDRTGGYEQYF
J: TRBJ2-3; V: TRBV29-1; CDR3: CSVLSVDTQYF
J: TRBJ2-7; V: TRBV9; CDR3: CASSVGTGSSYEQYF
J: TRBJ2-1; V: TRBV4-1; CDR3: CASSQDRHLNEQFF
J: TRBJ2-2; V: TRBV4-1; CDR3: CASSQDRTGSGELFF
J: TRBJ1-2; V: TRBV4-2; CDR3: CASSQGEGPNYGYTF
J: TRBJ1-2; V: TRBV5-1; CDR3: CASSFDSNYGYTF